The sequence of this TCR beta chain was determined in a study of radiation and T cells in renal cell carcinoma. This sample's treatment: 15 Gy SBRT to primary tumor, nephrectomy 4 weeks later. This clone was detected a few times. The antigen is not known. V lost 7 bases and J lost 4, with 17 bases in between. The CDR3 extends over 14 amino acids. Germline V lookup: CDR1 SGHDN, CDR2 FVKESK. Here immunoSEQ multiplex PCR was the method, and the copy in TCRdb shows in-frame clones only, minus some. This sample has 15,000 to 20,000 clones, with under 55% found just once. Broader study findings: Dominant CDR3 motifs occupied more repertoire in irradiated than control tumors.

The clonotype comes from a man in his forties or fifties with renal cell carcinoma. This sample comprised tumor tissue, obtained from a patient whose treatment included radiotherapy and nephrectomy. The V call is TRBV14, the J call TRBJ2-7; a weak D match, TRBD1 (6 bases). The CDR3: CASTGTRNKYEQYF. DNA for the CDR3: TGTGCCAGCACCGGGACAAGGAATAAATACGAGCAGTACTTC.